The T cell receptor beta chain described here comes from a study of cytomegalovirus exposure and HLA in healthy donors. Primers for the PCR totalled 60 Vbeta and 13 Jbeta. The table came from immunoSEQ multiplex PCR; TCRdb's copy has only in-frame clones and leaves some out. The sample includes approximately 120,000 clones. V gave up 10 bases and J gave up 2 bases, with 24 bases separating them. The CDR3 has 16 amino acids. Germline values: CDR1 ENHRY, CDR2 SYGVKD. Sample: PBMCs. V usage is TRBV10-3 and J usage is TRBJ2-7; possible D gene TRBD1, 5 bases. The source is a man between 18 and 29 years old in good health and CMV-seronegative. CDR3 loop: CATGHERFNGPYEQYF. Written as DNA, the CDR3 is TGTGCCACCGGACACGAAAGGTTCAACGGGCCCTACGAGCAGTACTTC.